The 16 T cell receptor beta chains below were found in one sample sequenced in a study of response to subunit inactivated influenza vaccine. MiXCR, applied by TCRdb to the RT-PCR reads, yields one record per CDR3 protein. The repertoire holds roughly 710,000 distinct CDR3 sequences, with around 15% as singletons. The source was PBMCs from blood, collected around two weeks before vaccination. These receptors originate from a man aged 45-65 years who received an inactivated influenza vaccine.

This clonotype was recorded many times. The chain links TRBV28 to TRBJ2-5, with 11 bases that match TRBD1. Trimming cost V 4 bases and J 7 bases; bases outside gene matches: 8. From germline, CDR1 is MDHEN and CDR2 SYDVKM. The CDR3 runs to 15 residues. The CDR3 DNA sequence: TGTGCCAGCAGTTCAGACGGGGACAGGGGGGGGACCCAGTACTTC. Translated, it gives CASSSDGDRGGTQYF. The variable domain in full, with the rest retrieved from reference TRBV28 and TRBJ2-5, is DVKVTQSSRYLVKRTGEKVFLECVQDMDHENMFWYRQDPGLGLRLIYFSYDVKMKEKGDIPEGYSVSREKKERFSLILESASTNQTSMYLCASSSDGDRGGTQYFGPGTRLLVL.

This rearrangement joins TRBV6-1 to TRBJ2-7, with 8 bases that match TRBD2. V trimming: 6 bases; J trimming: 4 bases; junction bases outside the gene matches: 11. The length of the CDR3 is 15 residues. Germline assignment: CDR1 MNHNS and CDR2 SASEGT. CDR3 bases: TGTGCCAGCAGGCCCTGGCGGGGGGCGTTTTACGAGCAGTACTTC. This gives the protein CASRPWRGAFYEQYF.

This chain connects TRBV9 to TRBJ2-6; D is undetermined. The V end was cut by 0 bases, the J end by 4 bases, with 11 bases between. The CDR3 extends over 16 amino acids. The germline CDR1 and CDR2 sequences are SGDLS and YYNGEE. CDR3 loop: CASSVVVSGGANVLTF. The DNA for the CDR3 is TGTGCCAGCAGCGTAGTAGTCTCCGGGGGGGCCAACGTCCTGACTTTC.

The rearrangement uses TRBV4-3 and TRBJ2-5; 9 positions agree with TRBD2. The CDR3 contains 18 residues. Germline V gene data show CDR1 as LGHNA and CDR2 as YSLEER. The trim removed 0 bases at V and 5 bases at J, leaving 13 bases unmatched. Written as DNA, the CDR3 is TGCGCCAGCAGCCAAGATTTGGTGGGTTCTCTAGCGGGGGAGACCCAGTACTTC. Its protein product is CASSQDLVGSLAGETQYF.

The genes are TRBV11-2 and TRBJ2-7; 11 nucleotides line up with TRBD2. In germline, CDR1 is SGHAT, CDR2 FQNNGV. V dropped 0 bases and J dropped 0; count of bases not matched to a gene: 7. The CDR3 spans 18 residues. The CDR3, as DNA: TGTGCCAGCAGCTTAGAGGGTAGCGGGAGGGCCAGCTCCTACGAGCAGTACTTC. This codes for CASSLEGSGRASSYEQYF.

This clonotype was seen more than once but under ten times. The genes are TRBV5-1 and TRBJ1-2; TRBD1 matches at 9 bases. In germline, CDR1 is SGHRS, CDR2 YFSETQ. CDR3 size: 16 residues. The J segment lost 4 bases and the V segment lost 1 base, leaving 8 bases of the junction unmatched. The CDR3 DNA follows: TGCGCCAGCAGCTTGAATAGACAGGGGGGTCTCTATGGCTACACCTTC. As protein: CASSLNRQGGLYGYTF.

The chain has TRBV5-1 and TRBJ2-7, with 9 bases aligning to TRBD1. Germline assignment: CDR1 SGHRS and CDR2 YFSETQ. The length of the CDR3 is 15 residues. Unmatched junction bases numbered 8, after V lost 4 bases and J lost 3 bases. CDR3 in DNA: TGCGCCAGCAGCACCGACAGGGGGTCCCTCTACGAGCAGTACTTC. Amino acid sequence: CASSTDRGSLYEQYF.

This clonotype was counted ten times or more. The J gene is TRBJ2-3, the V gene TRBV5-5; D possibly uses TRBD1 or TRBD2 (5 bases each). Germline V CDR1 and CDR2: SGHKS, YYEKEE (reference sequence). The germline V and J ends were trimmed by 2 bases and 0 bases, with 13 bases remaining between them. The CDR3 has 16 amino acids. The CDR3 region has the DNA TGTGCCAGCAGCTTATACACGGGGCTTAGCACAGATACGCAGTATTTT. Translation gives CASSLYTGLSTDTQYF.

This rearrangement joins TRBV3-1 to TRBJ1-6, with TRBD1 identical over 10 bases. V lost 6 bases to trimming and J lost 7 bases; unmatched junction nucleotides: 6. Germline CDR1 LGHDT, CDR2 YNNKEL (reference sequence). The CDR3 sequence is 15 residues long. The CDR3 DNA is TGTGCCAGCAGTCGAGGGACAGGGGACAATTCACCCCTCCACTTT. Translated, it gives CASSRGTGDNSPLHF.

The chain links TRBV20-1 to TRBJ1-4; no firm D call. The CDR3 runs 11 residues. Germline assignment: CDR1 DFQATT and CDR2 SNEGSKA (reference sequence). V was shortened by 0 bases and J by 13 bases, with 9 bases between the two germline ends. CDR3 bases: TGCAGTGCTAGAGAAGACGTGGGACTGTTTTTT. Residues: CSAREDVGLFF.

The chain employs TRBV7-2 and TRBJ2-7; 9 bases match TRBD2. The CDR3 consists of 17 residues. The V and J ends lost 1 base and 1 base, in that order; junction bases with no gene match: 8. Germline V gene data show CDR1 as SGHTA and CDR2 as FQGNSA. CDR3 in amino acids: CASSLVSAGGTSYEQYF. The CDR3 bases are TGTGCCAGCAGCTTAGTTTCAGCGGGGGGAACTTCCTACGAGCAGTACTTC.

This clonotype was counted at least ten times. This chain uses TRBV11-2 with TRBJ2-5; 13 bases line up with TRBD2. This CDR3 region has 17 residues. The germline CDR1 and CDR2 sequences are SGHAT and FQNNGV. Unmatched junction bases numbered 9, after V lost 4 bases and J lost 4 bases. The CDR3 here is CASSSDRRLAGGETQYF. The CDR3 nucleotides read TGTGCCAGCAGCTCTGATCGAAGACTAGCGGGAGGAGAGACCCAGTACTTC.

This clonotype was recorded many times. Sequence at one end of the junction differs from germline and may be a read error. This chain uses TRBV11-2 with TRBJ1-1, with no clear D. CDR1 SGHAT and CDR2 FQNNGV come from the germline V gene. The CDR3 is 11 residues long. The CDR3 here is CASSLNSEAFF. The DNA for the CDR3 is TGTGCCAGCAGCTTAAACAGTGAAGCTTTCTTT.

This clonotype was observed a handful of times. The V gene is TRBV20-1, the J gene TRBJ2-2; TRBD2 matches at 13 bases. The CDR3 has 17 amino acids. Germline V lookup: CDR1 DFQATT, CDR2 SNEGSKA (reference sequence). V dropped 1 base and J dropped 2; count of bases not matched to a gene: 4. CDR3 sequence reads: CSARGGLAGPNTGELFF. CDR3 nucleotide sequence: TGCAGTGCTAGAGGGGGACTAGCGGGGCCAAACACCGGGGAGCTGTTTTTT.

This clonotype was recorded a few times. The chain links TRBV4-3 to TRBJ1-1; tentative D call: TRBD1 (5 bases). Germline V gene sequence: CDR1 LGHNA, CDR2 YSLEER. V lost 5 bases to trimming and J lost 5 bases, with 18 bases between them. CDR3 size: 15 residues. CDR3 in amino acids: CASSFSYSGETEAFF. For the CDR3, the DNA is TGCGCCAGCAGCTTTTCCTATTCGGGGGAGACTGAAGCTTTCTTT.

This clonotype was seen many times. The rearrangement links TRBV20-1 to TRBJ1-1; maybe TRBD1 (5 bases). This CDR3 spans 15 amino acids. Looked up from germline, CDR1 is DFQATT and CDR2 is SNEGSKA (reference sequence). With 6 bases removed from V and 10 bases from J, the gap between germline ends came to 27 bases. Here the CDR3 DNA reads TGCAGTGCACGGAGGAGTCAGGGAGTATCCGACAGAGCTTTCTTT. It encodes CSARRSQGVSDRAFF.